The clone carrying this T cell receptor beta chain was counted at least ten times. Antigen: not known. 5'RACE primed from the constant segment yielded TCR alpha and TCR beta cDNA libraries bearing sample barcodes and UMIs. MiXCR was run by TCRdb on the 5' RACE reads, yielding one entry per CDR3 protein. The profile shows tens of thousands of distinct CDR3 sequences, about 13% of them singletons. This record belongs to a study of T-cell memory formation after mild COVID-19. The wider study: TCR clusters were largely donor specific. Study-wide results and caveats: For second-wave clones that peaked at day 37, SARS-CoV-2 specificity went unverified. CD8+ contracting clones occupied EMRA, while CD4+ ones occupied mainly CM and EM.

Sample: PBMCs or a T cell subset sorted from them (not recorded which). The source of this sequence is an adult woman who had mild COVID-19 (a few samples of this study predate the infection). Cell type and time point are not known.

The CDR3 coding sequence is TGTGCCAGCAGGTCCTACGGGGAGCTGTTTTTT. Its protein product is CASRSYGELFF. The chain combines TRBV6-5 with TRBJ2-2; the D is unclear. Looked up from germline, CDR1 is MNHEY and CDR2 is SVGAGI. The V end was cut by 6 bases, the J end by 7 bases, with 6 bases between. The CDR3 length is 11 residues.